These 12 T cell receptor beta chains came from one sample sequenced in a study of shared clonotypes between healthy human individuals. This table comes from immunoSEQ multiplex PCR, and its TCRdb copy is limited to in-frame clones, with some not included. The sample shows 2 million to 2.5 million clones, about 95% of them seen only once. CD45RO negativity and positive selection for CCR7 defined naive CD8 cells, a population that excluded terminally differentiated effector memory CD45RA+ cells. Sequenced: naive CD8+ T cells sorted from blood. These receptors were obtained from a man in his late teens or twenties in good health.

This clone was detected a few times. The CDR3, as DNA: TGTGCCAGCAGCTTGCAAGTTATGAACACTGAAGCTTTCTTT. It codes for CASSLQVMNTEAFF. The chain recombines TRBV7-2 with TRBJ1-1; no definite D call. This CDR3 has 14 residues. Between the trimmed V and J ends, which lost 3 bases and 0 bases, there was a span of 8 bases. Germline CDR1 is SGHTA and CDR2 is FQGNSA.

The CDR3 loop is CASSAIGLAGVSSGELFF. The CDR3 coding sequence is TGTGCCAGCAGCGCGATAGGACTAGCGGGAGTTTCTTCCGGGGAGCTGTTTTTT. The chain recombines TRBV9 with TRBJ2-2, with 13 bases that match TRBD2. The CDR3 is made up of 18 amino acids. The germline CDR1 and CDR2 sequences are SGDLS and YYNGEE. Trimming cost V 3 bases and J 6 bases; bases outside gene matches: 11.

The V and J genes are TRBV5-4 and TRBJ1-6, with no clear D. Germline V gene sequence: CDR1 SGHNT, CDR2 YYREEE (reference sequence). V dropped 0 bases and J dropped 0 bases, with 10 bases sitting between them. This CDR3 is 17 amino acids long. CDR3 bases: TGTGCCAGCAGCTTGGGAGAAGGAATCTCCTATAATTCACCCCTCCACTTT. Translating it yields CASSLGEGISYNSPLHF.

The V call is TRBV28, the J call TRBJ2-7, with D perhaps matching TRBD2 (6 bases). The ends were cut back, 2 bases at V and 6 bases at J, with 17 bases in the middle. There are 15 residues in the CDR3. The germline V gene encodes CDR1 MDHEN and CDR2 SYDVKM. The CDR3 protein is CASSLVPGLSPEQYF. As DNA, the CDR3 is TGTGCCAGCAGTTTAGTCCCCGGACTATCCCCCGAGCAGTACTTC. Full variable domain (outside the CDR3, taken from reference TRBV28 and TRBJ2-7): DVKVTQSSRYLVKRTGEKVFLECVQDMDHENMFWYRQDPGLGLRLIYFSYDVKMKEKGDIPEGYSVSREKKERFSLILESASTNQTSMYLCASSLVPGLSPEQYFGPGTRLTVT.

This chain joins TRBV27 and TRBJ2-1; possibly TRBD2 for D (6 bases). Germline V gives CDR1 MNHEY, CDR2 SMNVEV (reference sequence). V lost 5 bases to trimming and J lost 3 bases, with 14 bases between them. CDR3 length: 15 amino acids. CDR3 residues: CASSRGTPDYNEQFF. DNA for the CDR3: TGTGCCAGCAGTCGGGGGACTCCTGACTACAATGAGCAGTTCTTC.

The rearrangement links TRBV5-4 to TRBJ1-6; D unresolved. This CDR3 spans 15 amino acids. V was trimmed by 0 bases and J by 4 bases, leaving 8 bases between them. Germline CDR1 and CDR2: SGHNT and YYREEE (reference sequence). DNA of the CDR3: TGTGCCAGCAGCTTGGACGGGCCATATAATTCACCCCTCCACTTT. It is translated as CASSLDGPYNSPLHF.

With regard to this clone: The same CDR3 can be traced to other DNA sequences in this sample. The chain has TRBV7-9 and TRBJ2-3; 9 bases are shared with TRBD1. With V trimmed by 5 bases and J by 1 base, 1 base remained unmatched. This CDR3 is 14 amino acids long. The germline gives CDR1 SEHNR, CDR2 FQNEAQ (reference sequence). CDR3 residues: CASSRTGGTDTQYF. The CDR3 DNA reads TGTGCCAGCAGCCGGACAGGGGGCACAGATACGCAGTATTTT.

V and J are TRBV2 and TRBJ2-7, with no clear D. The V end lost 1 base, the J end lost 0 bases, and 7 bases lay between the germline ends. This CDR3 spans 14 amino acids. The germline V gene has CDR1 SNHLY and CDR2 FYNNEI. This CDR3 is CASSEEPSSYEQYF. CDR3 nucleotide sequence: TGTGCCAGCAGTGAAGAACCGAGCTCCTACGAGCAGTACTTC.

The J gene is TRBJ1-2, the V gene TRBV5-6; TRBD1 agrees at 8 bases. The length of the CDR3 is 16 residues. CDR1 SGHDT and CDR2 YYEEEE come from the germline V gene. Trimming removed 4 bases from V and 6 bases from J; junction bases left unmatched: 14. As DNA, the CDR3 is TGTGCCAGCAGCCCTTGGCAGGGGGCGTTTTATAATGGCTACACCTTC. Its translation: CASSPWQGAFYNGYTF.

Remarks on this clone: Other DNA sequences within the sample encode an identical CDR3. The chain links TRBV5-1 to TRBJ2-7; D gene unclear. Germline assignment: CDR1 SGHRS and CDR2 YFSETQ. The germline V and J ends were trimmed by 0 bases and 2 bases, with 6 bases remaining between them. The CDR3 extends over 13 amino acids. CDR3 bases: TGCGCCAGCAGCTTGGCAGCAACCTACGAGCAGTACTTC. Its translation is CASSLAATYEQYF.

This chain joins TRBV9 and TRBJ2-1, with 9 bases aligning to TRBD2. Per germline, CDR1 SGDLS and CDR2 YYNGEE. The J segment lost 0 bases and the V segment lost 4 bases, leaving 5 bases of the junction unmatched. This CDR3 is 16 amino acids long. Written as DNA, the CDR3 is TGTGCCAGCAGCACCAGACTAGCGGACTCCTACAATGAGCAGTTCTTC. Its protein is CASSTRLADSYNEQFF.

The V gene is TRBV6-1, the J gene TRBJ2-5, with no clear D. V gave up 3 bases and J gave up 1 base, with 12 bases separating them. The CDR3 is 15 amino acids. Germline V CDR1 and CDR2: MNHNS, SASEGT. CDR3 nucleotides: TGTGCCAGCAGTGATGTGTGGACCATCCAAGAGACCCAGTACTTC. It yields the protein CASSDVWTIQETQYF.